The clone carrying this T cell receptor beta chain was seen once. Its antigen remains unknown. The data were taken from a study of CD8 T cells in Susac syndrome. Study-level results: The study acknowledged a relatively small number of individuals in its TCR sequencing and HLA analysis.

Reverse transcription of roughly 0.45 to 1 ug RNA was carried out with random hexamers. immunoSEQ multiplex PCR amplified TCR beta CDR3 across 54 Vbeta, 13 Jbeta. TCRdb recomputed calls from the immunoSEQ multiplex PCR reads with MiXCR, one row per CDR3 protein. The sample includes approximately 200,000 distinct CDR3 sequences, just under 95% of them seen just once. The V and J ends lost 1 base and 10 bases respectively, with 8 bases between them. Germline CDR1 and CDR2: LNHNV and YYDKDF (reference sequence). The CDR3 runs 13 residues. In the multiple sclerosis control group, patients were treatment-naive and had stable or active relapsing-remitting disease. FACS enriched CD8+ TEMRA cells, while bulk CD8+ and CD4+ were negatively isolated.

The TCR sequence derives from a human donor with multiple sclerosis. The chain carries TRBV15 and TRBJ1-6; possible D gene TRBD1, 5 bases. Material: CD4+ T cells from PBMCs. The CDR3 here is CATSRGGDSPLHF. The CDR3 DNA sequence: TGTGCCACCAGCAGAGGGGGGGACTCACCCCTCCACTTT. Filled out from reference TRBV15 and TRBJ1-6, the complete variable domain reads DAMVIQNPRYQVTQFGKPVTLSCSQTLNHNVMYWYQQKSSQAPKLLFHYYDKDFNNEADTPDNFQSRRPNTSFCFLDIRSPGLGDTAMYLCATSRGGDSPLHFGNGTRLTVT.